This TCR beta chain was sequenced during a study of shared clonotypes between healthy human individuals. Study in general: Three men and a couple of women, aged 18 to 49, were donors.

Assay used: immunoSEQ multiplex PCR; TCRdb lists only in-frame clones, some missing. Of some 500,000 clones in the sample, roughly 85% were seen once. V lost 3 bases, J lost 6 bases, and 7 bases stayed unmatched. CDR1 SGHAT and CDR2 FQNNGV come from the germline V gene. The CDR3 is made up of 15 amino acids. The sequence was obtained from a woman aged 35 to 49 in good health. Some clones in this sample may be carry-over from other donors' samples. The chain links TRBV11-2 to TRBJ2-2; 7 bases map to TRBD2. Specimen: PBMCs. The chain's CDR3 is CASSFWGRAPGELFF. CDR3 nucleotides: TGTGCCAGCAGCTTTTGGGGGAGGGCCCCCGGGGAGCTGTTTTTT.